Sequencing of this TCR beta chain was carried out in a study of blood T cell repertoires in COVID-19. At the level of the study: Samples representing acute and convalescent COVID-19 were sourced from the United States, Italy and Spain. Sample material is recorded as cDNA or gDNA derived from T cells, B-cell-depleted T cells, or PBMCs.

In the original processing: Reference gene primers were amplified, and this amplification served to estimate nucleated cell counts. Profiling relied on immunoSEQ multiplex PCR, and the TCRdb table lists in-frame clones only, not all of them. That table furnishes V, J and clone size, whereas the DNA furnished D and trimming. The sample lists over 200,000 clones; around 87% were seen once. The germline V and J ends were trimmed by 8 bases and 4 bases, with 18 bases remaining between them. The CDR3 extends over 15 amino acids. The germline V gene has CDR1 ENHRY and CDR2 SYGVKD. Sequenced: peripheral blood. This chain links TRBV10-3 with TRBJ2-1; TRBD1 might be the D (6 bases). This receptor was taken from a woman aged 50 to 65 with acute or convalescent COVID-19. The CDR3 region has the DNA TGTGCCATCTTAGACCAGGGGAAGCTTTACAATGAGCAGTTCTTC. This translates into CAILDQGKLYNEQFF.